This TCR beta chain was sequenced during a study of blood T cell repertoires in COVID-19. Whole-study context: The United States, Italy and Spain provided the acute and convalescent COVID-19 samples. T cells, B-cell-depleted T cells, or PBMCs provided the cDNA or gDNA that served as material.

Sequencing used immunoSEQ multiplex PCR; TCRdb keeps in-frame clones, though not all of them. The sample consists of under 150,000 clones, over 75% of them appearing once. Cohorts were assigned according to the clinical history that participants reported. Symptom resolution, clearance, or two negative PCRs marked donors in Cohort 3 as recovered. The CDR3 is made up of 18 amino acids. J was trimmed by 4 bases and V by 4 bases; bases with no gene match: 18. Germline assignment: CDR1 MGHDK and CDR2 SYGVNS. The chain combines TRBV25-1 with TRBJ1-2, with 7 bases matching TRBD1. The receptor comes from a woman in her 50s who had recovered from COVID-19. Input material: PBMCs or T cells enriched from blood (not recorded which). This CDR3 reads CASSGARDSFPPTYGYTF. The CDR3 coding sequence is TGTGCCAGCAGTGGAGCCCGGGACAGTTTCCCTCCGACCTATGGCTACACCTTC.